The text below deals with one T cell receptor beta chain. The antigen remains unidentified. Sample treatment: oral pan-JAK inhibitor, 5-10 mg twice daily. The record originates from a study of CD8+ T cells in alopecia areata. Study outcomes and limitations: Normal scalp showed lower clonality than lesional scalp, especially alopecia totalis/universalis.

Unmatched junction bases numbered 12, after V lost 7 bases and J lost 5 bases. The CDR3 is 15 amino acids. Per the germline V gene, CDR1 is KGHSH and CDR2 is LQKENI. TCR sequencing used cDNA made by reverse transcription of extracted RNA. Clones were read by immunoSEQ multiplex PCR, and TCRdb kept only the in-frame ones, dropping some. The sample lists some 200,000 clones, more than 45% occurring once. The rearrangement links TRBV18 to TRBJ1-1; 8 bases line up with TRBD1. Specimen: CD4+ T cells sorted from blood, collected at week 24, from a patient treated with tofacitinib. The TCR sequence derives from a human donor with alopecia areata. CDR3 protein: CASYQGAKTGTEAFF. CDR3 DNA: TGTGCCAGCTACCAGGGGGCGAAAACGGGGACTGAAGCTTTCTTT.